Each of the 22 T cell receptor beta chains below was sequenced from the same sample in a study of CD8+ T cells in alopecia areata. Extracted from the samples, RNA was reverse transcribed into cDNA to serve as the sequencing template. Produced via immunoSEQ multiplex PCR; TCRdb's table is partial and in-frame only. The sample includes 110,000 to 150,000 clones, 51% seen only once; the top ten take approximately 0.99%. The specimen was CD4+ T cells sorted from blood, collected at week 0. These receptor sequences come from a human donor with alopecia areata.

The chain is built from TRBV2 and TRBJ2-7; a possible D gene is TRBD1 (6 bases). Germline V gene lookup returns CDR1 SNHLY and CDR2 FYNNEI. This CDR3 spans 15 amino acids. V dropped 10 bases and J dropped 2 bases, with 21 bases sitting between them. CDR3 protein: CATQRESGAAYEQYF. CDR3 bases: TGTGCCACTCAACGCGAATCAGGGGCGGCCTACGAGCAGTACTTC. The variable domain in full, completed from reference TRBV2 and TRBJ2-7, reads EPEVTQTPSHQVTQMGQEVILRCVPISNHLYFYWYRQILGQKVEFLVSFYNNEISEKSEIFDDQFSVERPDGSNFTLKIRSTKLEDSAMYFCATQRESGAAYEQYFGPGTRLTVT.

This chain links TRBV4-2 with TRBJ2-5, with 7 bases lining up with TRBD2. The trim removed 0 bases at V and 3 bases at J, leaving 1 base unmatched. CDR1 is LGHNA and CDR2 is YNFKEQ in the germline V gene. CDR3 length: 14 residues. DNA for the CDR3: TGTGCCAGCAGCCAAGACGGACTAGAAGAGACCCAGTACTTC. It specifies CASSQDGLEETQYF.

This clone was seen a handful of times. The chain employs TRBV29-1 and TRBJ2-1; D gene uncertain. The CDR3 covers 11 residues. The V end was cut by 1 base, the J end by 7 bases, with 5 bases between. Germline values: CDR1 SQVTM, CDR2 ANQGSEA. CDR3 sequence: CSVEVRNEQFF. CDR3 DNA sequence: TGCAGCGTTGAAGTGAGAAATGAGCAGTTCTTC.

J is TRBJ2-5 and V is TRBV30; maybe TRBD1 (5 bases). CDR3 length: 14 amino acids. Trimming cost V 1 base and J 4 bases, with 13 bases left between them. In germline, CDR1 is GTSNPN, CDR2 SVGIG (reference sequence). CDR3 sequence: CAWSGSQGGETQYF. CDR3 nucleotides: TGTGCCTGGAGTGGTTCTCAGGGTGGAGAGACCCAGTACTTC. Full variable domain (missing parts from reference TRBV30 and TRBJ2-5): SQTIHQWPATLVQPVGSPLSLECTVEGTSNPNLYWYRQAAGRGLQLLFYSVGIGQISSEVPQNLSASRPQDRQFILSSKKLLLSDSGFYLCAWSGSQGGETQYFGPGTRLLVL.

The chain uses TRBV4-1 and TRBJ1-5; D call uncertain. Germline CDR1 reads MGHRA; CDR2 reads YSYEKL. V was shortened by 0 bases and J by 5 bases, with 11 bases between the two germline ends. The CDR3 is 15 residues long. The CDR3: CASSQDTREDQPQHF. The CDR3 DNA is TGCGCCAGCAGCCAAGATACAAGGGAGGATCAGCCCCAGCATTTT.

Of note for this clone: The same CDR3 can be traced to other DNA sequences in this sample. The chain uses TRBV18 and TRBJ1-1; possible D gene TRBD1, 6 bases. The length of the CDR3 is 13 residues. Per the germline V gene, CDR1 is KGHSH and CDR2 is LQKENI. Trimming left V 2 bases short and J 5 bases short, with 9 bases between. The CDR3 DNA reads TGTGCCAGCTCACCATTAGGGGGTACTGAAGCTTTCTTT. It yields the protein CASSPLGGTEAFF.

The chain couples TRBV29-1 to TRBJ2-1, with 10 nucleotides matching TRBD2. CDR3 length: 14 residues. CDR1 and CDR2 (germline): SQVTM, ANQGSEA. The junction had 7 bases not matched to a gene; V was cut back by 7 bases and J by 4 bases. Here the CDR3 reads CSADLAGVYNEQFF. The CDR3 DNA reads TGCAGCGCAGATCTAGCGGGGGTTTACAATGAGCAGTTCTTC.

The chain recombines TRBV5-6 with TRBJ2-4; D gene unclear. CDR3 length: 13 amino acids. The germline CDR1 and CDR2 sequences are SGHDT and YYEEEE. The V end lost 0 bases, the J end lost 9 bases, and 10 bases lay between the germline ends. This CDR3 reads CASSLVDSVIQYF. The CDR3 bases are TGTGCCAGCAGCTTGGTCGACTCCGTCATTCAGTACTTC.

J is TRBJ2-3 and V is TRBV27; TRBD2 aligns across 11 bases. The CDR3 has 14 amino acids. Germline V gene lookup returns CDR1 MNHEY and CDR2 SMNVEV (reference sequence). The J segment lost 1 base and the V segment lost 8 bases, leaving 2 bases of the junction unmatched. CDR3 sequence: CASQLAGGTDTQYF. The CDR3 coding sequence is TGTGCCAGCCAACTAGCGGGAGGCACAGATACGCAGTATTTT.

This chain connects TRBV5-1 to TRBJ2-1, with TRBD2 identical over 7 bases. The germline V gene encodes CDR1 SGHRS and CDR2 YFSETQ. The CDR3 is 17 amino acids. Trimming removed 0 bases from V and 0 bases from J; junction bases left unmatched: 6. CDR3 residues: CASSLEGLTLSYNEQFF. The CDR3 DNA sequence: TGCGCCAGCAGCTTGGAGGGACTAACTCTCTCCTACAATGAGCAGTTCTTC.

The genes are TRBV7-2 and TRBJ2-6; D gene uncertain. Germline values: CDR1 SGHTA, CDR2 FQGNSA. The CDR3 length is 16 residues. V shed 0 bases and J shed 0 bases, with 6 bases lying between them. CDR3 DNA sequence: TGTGCCAGCAGCTTAGCCGCAGCCTCTGGGGCCAACGTCCTGACTTTC. Translated: CASSLAAASGANVLTF.

The sample holds a few counts of this clone. The chain combines TRBV6-5 with TRBJ2-5, with D possibly being TRBD2 (6 bases). Between the trimmed V and J ends, which lost 6 bases and 2 bases, there was a span of 13 bases. The germline V gene encodes CDR1 MNHEY and CDR2 SVGAGI. This CDR3 contains 14 residues. CDR3 loop: CASSSTRIQETQYF. CDR3 nucleotide sequence: TGTGCCAGCAGCTCGACTAGAATACAAGAGACCCAGTACTTC.

The V call is TRBV30, the J call TRBJ1-2, with D maybe TRBD1 (6 bases). V shed 4 bases and J shed 0 bases, with 12 bases lying between them. The CDR3 is 14 amino acids. Germline lookup yields CDR1 GTSNPN and CDR2 SVGIG (reference sequence). CDR3 region: CAWTQGTANYGYTF. CDR3 coding DNA: TGTGCCTGGACTCAGGGGACGGCTAACTATGGCTACACCTTC.

This clone was seen only a few times. This chain joins TRBV19 and TRBJ1-2; D unclear. This CDR3 has 13 amino acids. Trimming took 10 bases from V and 5 from J, leaving 17 bases between them. The V gene's germline CDR1 is LNHDA and CDR2 SQIVND (reference sequence). The CDR3 loop reads CATQTPVGYGYTF. CDR3 DNA: TGTGCCACCCAAACCCCCGTCGGGTATGGCTACACCTTC. Full variable domain (remainder filled in from reference TRBV19 and TRBJ1-2): DGGITQSPKYLFRKEGQNVTLSCEQNLNHDAMYWYRQDPGQGLRLIYYSQIVNDFQKGDIAEGYSVSREKKESFPLTVTSAQKNPTAFYLCATQTPVGYGYTFGSGTRLTVV.

The chain uses TRBV29-1 and TRBJ1-1, with a weak D call TRBD1 (5 bases). CDR1 SQVTM and CDR2 ANQGSEA come from the germline V gene. The CDR3 spans 13 residues. The ends were cut back, 6 bases at V and 5 bases at J, with 16 bases in the middle. The CDR3 DNA reads TGCAGCGTGAAGGGACGGTTGGCGACTGAAGCTTTCTTT. It translates to CSVKGRLATEAFF.

The sample holds a few counts of this clone. This chain uses TRBV11-2 with TRBJ2-1, with 11 bases that match TRBD2. Germline lookup yields CDR1 SGHAT and CDR2 FQNNGV. The V gene end was trimmed by 6 bases and the J gene end by 6 bases; junction bases not matched to a gene: 10. The CDR3 runs to 16 residues. CDR3 amino acids: CASSPNSGRGGNEQFF. For the CDR3, the DNA is TGTGCCAGCAGTCCCAATAGCGGGAGGGGGGGCAATGAGCAGTTCTTC.

The chain links TRBV7-3 to TRBJ2-6, with a weak D call TRBD2 (7 bases). This CDR3 spans 15 amino acids. CDR1 is SGHTA, CDR2 FQGTGA, per germline. V lost 5 bases and J lost 19, with 27 bases in between. CDR3 DNA sequence: TGTGCCAGCAGCCCCGGCGGGGGCCTTTTCAACGTCCAAACTTTC. Its translation: CASSPGGGLFNVQTF.

CDR3: CASSESGVGGYTF. As DNA, the CDR3 is TGTGCCAGCAGTGAGTCGGGGGTTGGTGGCTACACCTTC. The chain recombines TRBV2 with TRBJ1-2; TRBD1 might be the D (5 bases). V lost 3 bases and J lost 7, with 12 bases in between. The CDR3 length is 13 residues. Germline V CDR1 and CDR2: SNHLY, FYNNEI.

In DNA form, the CDR3 reads TGTGCCAGCAGAGGCGTGATGGGGTATGGCTACACCTTC. Translated: CASRGVMGYGYTF. V and J are TRBV11-2 and TRBJ1-2; no clear D gene. With 6 bases removed from V and 5 bases from J, the gap between germline ends came to 13 bases. The length of the CDR3 is 13 residues. CDR1 and CDR2 (germline): SGHAT, FQNNGV.

This clone has only a few counts. The gene calls are TRBV7-9 and TRBJ1-2, with a weak D call TRBD1 (5 bases). The CDR3 has 14 residues. The V end was cut by 1 base, the J end by 1 base, with 7 bases between. The germline CDR1 and CDR2 sequences are SEHNR and FQNEAQ (reference sequence). CDR3 nucleotides: TGTGCCAGCAGCTTAGGACAGCTTAACTATGGCTACACCTTC. Amino acid sequence: CASSLGQLNYGYTF.

V is TRBV5-1 and J is TRBJ1-4; D perhaps matches TRBD1 (5 bases). Germline assignment: CDR1 SGHRS and CDR2 YFSETQ. V was trimmed by 2 bases and J by 4 bases, leaving 9 bases between them. The CDR3 sequence is 14 residues long. CDR3 loop: CASSFRGFNEKLFF. The CDR3 coding sequence is TGCGCCAGCAGCTTTCGGGGCTTTAATGAAAAACTGTTTTTT. The variable domain in full, completed from reference TRBV5-1 and TRBJ1-4, reads KAGVTQTPRYLIKTRGQQVTLSCSPISGHRSVSWYQQTPGQGLQFLFEYFSETQRNKGNFPGRFSGRQFSNSRSEMNVSTLELGDSALYLCASSFRGFNEKLFFGSGTQLSVL.

CDR3: CASSSAGHTEAFF. CDR3 nucleotide sequence: TGTGCCAGCAGCTCTGCGGGTCACACTGAAGCTTTCTTT. The chain carries TRBV11-2 and TRBJ1-1; no firm D call. In germline, CDR1 is SGHAT, CDR2 FQNNGV. The CDR3 runs 13 residues. V lost 4 bases to trimming and J lost 3 bases, with 9 bases between them.